This section outlines one T cell receptor beta chain sequence together with its context. This record comes from a study of blood T cell repertoires in COVID-19. V lost 0 bases and J lost 6; bases outside the gene matches: 4. The CDR3 has 14 amino acids. CDR1 is SGDLS, CDR2 YYNGEE, per germline. Profiling relied on immunoSEQ multiplex PCR, and the TCRdb table lists in-frame clones only, not all of them. This table has roughly 180,000 clones, around nine tenths appearing once. Input material: peripheral blood. The receptor comes from an older man with active or convalescent COVID-19. The gene calls are TRBV9 and TRBJ2-3; 7 nucleotides agree with TRBD1. The CDR3 DNA sequence: TGTGCCAGCAGCGTAGCGGGCAGGGGGGATACGCAGTATTTT. It yields the protein CASSVAGRGDTQYF.